This TCR beta chain was captured by sequencing in a study of cytomegalovirus exposure and HLA in healthy donors. Overall study context: Findings of an earlier analysis included more than 90 million unique TCR beta sequences from 200 million or so T cells. Overall study results and limits: Presence/absence analyses treated sequencing depth as roughly uniform across donors. Relative to the approximately 630-donor mean, N-insertions were reportedly fewer in an Asian-associated ancestry cluster in a later analysis. Cytomegalovirus association was assigned to under 200 TCR beta chains.

This clone was detected only a few times. Antigen specificity is unknown. Amplification used 60 Vbeta primers and 13 Jbeta primers. Repertoires were generated with immunoSEQ multiplex PCR, while TCRdb's copy carries only in-frame clones and drops some. The top ten clones hold around 3% of a sample with 120,000 to 150,000 clones, approximately 82% of them seen once. The germline V gene has CDR1 SGHVS and CDR2 FNYEAQ. V lost 3 bases and J lost 0, with 5 bases in between. This CDR3 spans 13 amino acids. The chain recombines TRBV7-6 with TRBJ1-1; D is unresolved. The sequence derives from a man between 18 and 35 years old in good health and CMV-seropositive. Specimen: PBMCs. The CDR3, as DNA: TGTGCCAGCAGCTTCACAGTGAACACTGAAGCTTTCTTT. This codes for CASSFTVNTEAFF.